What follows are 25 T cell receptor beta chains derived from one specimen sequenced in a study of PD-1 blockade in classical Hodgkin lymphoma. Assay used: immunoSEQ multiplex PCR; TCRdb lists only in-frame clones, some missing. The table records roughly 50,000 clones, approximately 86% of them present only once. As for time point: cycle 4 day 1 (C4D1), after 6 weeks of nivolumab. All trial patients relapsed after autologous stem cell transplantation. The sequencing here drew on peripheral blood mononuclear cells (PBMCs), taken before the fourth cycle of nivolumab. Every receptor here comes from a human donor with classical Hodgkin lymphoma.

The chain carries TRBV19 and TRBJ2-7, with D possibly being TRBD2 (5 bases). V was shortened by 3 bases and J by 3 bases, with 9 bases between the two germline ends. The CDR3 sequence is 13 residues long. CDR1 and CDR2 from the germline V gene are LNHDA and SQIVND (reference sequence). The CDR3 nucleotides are TGTGCCAGTAGTATTCTCGGAGGCTACGAGCAGTACTTC. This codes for CASSILGGYEQYF.

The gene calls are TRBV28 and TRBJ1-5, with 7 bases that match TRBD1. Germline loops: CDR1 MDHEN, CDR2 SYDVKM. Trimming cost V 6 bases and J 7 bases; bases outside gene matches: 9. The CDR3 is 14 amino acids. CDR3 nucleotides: TGTGCCAGCAGGGCCCGGACAGGATACCAGCCCCAGCATTTT. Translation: CASRARTGYQPQHF.

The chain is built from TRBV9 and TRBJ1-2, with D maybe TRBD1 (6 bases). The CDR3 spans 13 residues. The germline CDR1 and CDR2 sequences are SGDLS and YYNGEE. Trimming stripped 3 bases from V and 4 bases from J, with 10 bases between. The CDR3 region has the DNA TGTGCCAGCAGCGAGGGGGGAGGCTATGGCTACACCTTC. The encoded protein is CASSEGGGYGYTF. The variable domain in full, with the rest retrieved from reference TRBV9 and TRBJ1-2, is DSGVTQTPKHLITATGQRVTLRCSPRSGDLSVYWYQQSLDQGLQFLIQYYNGEERAKGNILERFSAQQFPDLHSELNLSSLELGDSALYFCASSEGGGYGYTFGSGTRLTVV.

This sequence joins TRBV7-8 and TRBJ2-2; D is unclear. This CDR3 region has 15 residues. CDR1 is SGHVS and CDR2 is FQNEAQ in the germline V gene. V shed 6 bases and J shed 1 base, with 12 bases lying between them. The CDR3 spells CASRPRAVNTGELFF. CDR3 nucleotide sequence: TGTGCCAGCAGACCCCGGGCCGTGAACACCGGGGAGCTGTTTTTT.

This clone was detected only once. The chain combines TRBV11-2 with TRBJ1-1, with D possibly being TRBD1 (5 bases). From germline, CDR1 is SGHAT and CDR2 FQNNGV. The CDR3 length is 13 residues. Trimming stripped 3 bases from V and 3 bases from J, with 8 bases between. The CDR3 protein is CASSFRDYTEAFF. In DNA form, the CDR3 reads TGTGCCAGCAGCTTCAGGGACTACACTGAAGCTTTCTTT.

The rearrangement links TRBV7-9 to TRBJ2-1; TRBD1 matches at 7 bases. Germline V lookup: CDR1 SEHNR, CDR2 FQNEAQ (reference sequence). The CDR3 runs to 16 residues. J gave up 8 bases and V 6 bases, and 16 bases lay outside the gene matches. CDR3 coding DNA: TGTGCCAGCAGTCGCACGACAGGGCCATTCACCGATGAGCAGTTCTTC. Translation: CASSRTTGPFTDEQFF.

The CDR3 reads CASRRGVSQETQYF. For the CDR3, the DNA is TGTGCCAGCAGGCGTGGGGTCAGCCAAGAGACCCAGTACTTC. This chain links TRBV6-5 with TRBJ2-5, with D unresolved. CDR1 and CDR2 (germline): MNHEY, SVGAGI. This CDR3 has 14 amino acids. V shed 6 bases and J shed 1 base, with 12 bases lying between them.

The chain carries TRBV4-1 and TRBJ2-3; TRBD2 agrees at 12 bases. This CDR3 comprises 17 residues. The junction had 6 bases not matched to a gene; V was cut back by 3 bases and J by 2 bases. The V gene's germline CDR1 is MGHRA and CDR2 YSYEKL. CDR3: CASSQSGLAGTTDTQYF. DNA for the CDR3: TGCGCCAGCAGCCAGAGTGGACTAGCGGGGACCACAGATACGCAGTATTTT.

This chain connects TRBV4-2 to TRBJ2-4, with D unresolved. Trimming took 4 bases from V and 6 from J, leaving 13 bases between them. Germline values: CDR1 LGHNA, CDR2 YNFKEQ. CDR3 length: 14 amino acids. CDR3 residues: CASSPEDMVNIQYF. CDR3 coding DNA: TGTGCCAGCAGCCCCGAGGATATGGTAAACATTCAGTACTTC.

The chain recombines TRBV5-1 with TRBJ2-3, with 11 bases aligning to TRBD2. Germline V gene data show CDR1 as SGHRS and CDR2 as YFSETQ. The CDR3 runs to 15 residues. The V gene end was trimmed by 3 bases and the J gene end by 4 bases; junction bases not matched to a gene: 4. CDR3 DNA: TGCGCCAGCAGCTCACTAGCGGGAGAAGCAGATACGCAGTATTTT. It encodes CASSSLAGEADTQYF.

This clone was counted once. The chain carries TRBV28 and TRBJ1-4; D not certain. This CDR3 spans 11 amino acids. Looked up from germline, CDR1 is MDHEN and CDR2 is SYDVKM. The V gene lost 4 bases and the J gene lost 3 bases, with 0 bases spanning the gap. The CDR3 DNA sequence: TGTGCCAGCAGTTCTAATGAAAAACTGTTTTTT. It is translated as CASSSNEKLFF.

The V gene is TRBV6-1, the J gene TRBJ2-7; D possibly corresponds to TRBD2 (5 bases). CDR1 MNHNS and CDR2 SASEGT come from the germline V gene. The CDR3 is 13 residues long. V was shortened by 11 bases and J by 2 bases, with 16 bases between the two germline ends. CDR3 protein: CASGVVAPYEQYF. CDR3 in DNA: TGTGCCTCCGGGGTGGTTGCCCCCTACGAGCAGTACTTC.

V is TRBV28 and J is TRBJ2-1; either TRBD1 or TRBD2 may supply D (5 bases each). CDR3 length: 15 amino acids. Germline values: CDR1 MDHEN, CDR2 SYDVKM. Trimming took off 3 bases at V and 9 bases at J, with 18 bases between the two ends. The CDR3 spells CASSFLGTLAGEQFF. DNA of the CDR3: TGTGCCAGCAGTTTTTTAGGGACCCTGGCTGGTGAGCAGTTCTTC.

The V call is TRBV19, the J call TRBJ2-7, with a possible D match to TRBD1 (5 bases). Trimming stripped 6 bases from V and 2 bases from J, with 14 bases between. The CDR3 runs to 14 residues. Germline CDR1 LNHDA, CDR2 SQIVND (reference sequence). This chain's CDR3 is CASRQDPVAYEQYF. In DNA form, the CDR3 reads TGTGCCAGTAGACAGGACCCAGTCGCCTACGAGCAGTACTTC. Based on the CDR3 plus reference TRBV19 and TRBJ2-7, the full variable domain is DGGITQSPKYLFRKEGQNVTLSCEQNLNHDAMYWYRQDPGQGLRLIYYSQIVNDFQKGDIAEGYSVSREKKESFPLTVTSAQKNPTAFYLCASRQDPVAYEQYFGPGTRLTVT.

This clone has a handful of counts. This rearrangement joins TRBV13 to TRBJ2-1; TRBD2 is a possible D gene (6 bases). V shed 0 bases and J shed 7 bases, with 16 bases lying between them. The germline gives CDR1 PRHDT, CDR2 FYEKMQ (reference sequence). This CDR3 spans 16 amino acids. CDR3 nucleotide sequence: TGTGCCAGCAGCTTAGGATTGTCGCGGGACTCAAATGAGCAGTTCTTC. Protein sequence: CASSLGLSRDSNEQFF.

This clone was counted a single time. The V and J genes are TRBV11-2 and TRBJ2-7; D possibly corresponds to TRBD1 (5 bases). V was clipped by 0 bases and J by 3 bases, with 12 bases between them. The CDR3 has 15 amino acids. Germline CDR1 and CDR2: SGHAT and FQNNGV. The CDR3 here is CASSLDAPRVYEQYF. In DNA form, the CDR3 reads TGTGCCAGCAGCTTAGATGCCCCCAGGGTCTACGAGCAGTACTTC.

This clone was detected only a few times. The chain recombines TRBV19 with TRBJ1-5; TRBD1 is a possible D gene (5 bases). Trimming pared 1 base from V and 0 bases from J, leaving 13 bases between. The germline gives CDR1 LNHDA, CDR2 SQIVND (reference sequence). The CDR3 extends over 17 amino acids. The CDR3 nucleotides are TGTGCCAGTAGTATAGGAGAGGGGATTGATAGCAATCAGCCCCAGCATTTT. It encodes CASSIGEGIDSNQPQHF.

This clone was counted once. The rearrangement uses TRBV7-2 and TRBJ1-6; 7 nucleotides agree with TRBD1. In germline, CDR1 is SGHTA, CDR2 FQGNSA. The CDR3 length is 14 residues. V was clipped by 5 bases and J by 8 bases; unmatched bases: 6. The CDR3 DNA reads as TGTGCCAGCAGCAACCCGACAGGGTATTCACCCCTCCACTTT. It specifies CASSNPTGYSPLHF. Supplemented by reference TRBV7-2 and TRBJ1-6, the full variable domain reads GAGVSQSPSNKVTEKGKDVELRCDPISGHTALYWYRQSLGQGLEFLIYFQGNSAPDKSGLPSDRFSAERTGGSVSTLTIQRTQQEDSAVYLCASSNPTGYSPLHFGNGTRLTVT.

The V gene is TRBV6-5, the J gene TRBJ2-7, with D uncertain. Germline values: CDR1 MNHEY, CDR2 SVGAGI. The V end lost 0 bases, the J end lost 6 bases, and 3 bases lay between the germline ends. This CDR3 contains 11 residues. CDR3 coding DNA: TGTGCCAGCAGTTACTCGGGCGAGCAGTACTTC. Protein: CASSYSGEQYF.

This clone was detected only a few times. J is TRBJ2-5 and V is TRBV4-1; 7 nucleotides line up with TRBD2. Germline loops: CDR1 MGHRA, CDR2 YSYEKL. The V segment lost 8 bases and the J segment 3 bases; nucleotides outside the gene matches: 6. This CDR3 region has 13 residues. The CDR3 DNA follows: TGCGCCAGCTCGAAGGGAGGGGAAGAGACCCAGTACTTC. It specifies CASSKGGEETQYF.

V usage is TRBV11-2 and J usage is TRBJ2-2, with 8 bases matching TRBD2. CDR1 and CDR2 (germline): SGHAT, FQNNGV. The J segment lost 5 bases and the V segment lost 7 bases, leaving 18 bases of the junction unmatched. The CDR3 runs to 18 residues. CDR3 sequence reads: CASTIRGRGLGWTGELFF. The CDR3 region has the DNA TGTGCCAGCACCATTAGAGGCCGGGGACTAGGATGGACCGGGGAGCTGTTTTTT.

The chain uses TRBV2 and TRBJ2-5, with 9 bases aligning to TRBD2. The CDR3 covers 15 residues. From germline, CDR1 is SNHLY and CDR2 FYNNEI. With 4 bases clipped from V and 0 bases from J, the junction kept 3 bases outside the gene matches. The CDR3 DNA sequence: TGTGCCAGCAGTGGCACTAGCGGGTACCAAGAGACCCAGTACTTC. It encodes CASSGTSGYQETQYF.

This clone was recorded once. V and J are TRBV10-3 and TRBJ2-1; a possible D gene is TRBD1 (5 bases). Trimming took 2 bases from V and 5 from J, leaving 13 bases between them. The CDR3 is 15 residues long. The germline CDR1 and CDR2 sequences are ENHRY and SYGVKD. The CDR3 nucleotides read TGTGCCATCAGTGAGAATCAGGGTTCCCACAATGAGCAGTTCTTC. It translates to CAISENQGSHNEQFF.

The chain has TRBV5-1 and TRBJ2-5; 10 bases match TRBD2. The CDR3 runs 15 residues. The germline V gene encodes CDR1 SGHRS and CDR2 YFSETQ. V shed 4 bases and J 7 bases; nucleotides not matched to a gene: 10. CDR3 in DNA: TGCGCCAGCAGCCTCGCTAGCGGGAGTTTGGGGACCCAGTACTTC. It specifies CASSLASGSLGTQYF.

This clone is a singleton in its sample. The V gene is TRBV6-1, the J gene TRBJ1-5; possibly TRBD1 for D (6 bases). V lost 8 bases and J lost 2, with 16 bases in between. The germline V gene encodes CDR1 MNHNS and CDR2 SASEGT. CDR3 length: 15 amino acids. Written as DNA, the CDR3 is TGTGCCAGCCAAACAGGGTTTAGGGGCAATCAGCCCCAGCATTTT. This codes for CASQTGFRGNQPQHF.